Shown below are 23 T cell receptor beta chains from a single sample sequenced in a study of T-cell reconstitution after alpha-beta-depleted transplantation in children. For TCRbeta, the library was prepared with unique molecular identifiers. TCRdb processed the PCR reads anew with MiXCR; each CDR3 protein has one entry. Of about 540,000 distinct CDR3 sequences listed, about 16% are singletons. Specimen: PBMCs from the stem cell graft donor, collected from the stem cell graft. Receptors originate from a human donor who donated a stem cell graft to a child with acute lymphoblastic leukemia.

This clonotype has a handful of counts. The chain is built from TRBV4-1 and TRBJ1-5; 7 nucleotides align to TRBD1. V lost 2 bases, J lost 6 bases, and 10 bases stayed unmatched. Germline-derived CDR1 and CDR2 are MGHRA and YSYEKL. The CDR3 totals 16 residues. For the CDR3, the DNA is TGCGCCAGCAGCCAACCTAGACAGGGTAGTCGTCAGCCCCAGCATTTT. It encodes CASSQPRQGSRQPQHF.

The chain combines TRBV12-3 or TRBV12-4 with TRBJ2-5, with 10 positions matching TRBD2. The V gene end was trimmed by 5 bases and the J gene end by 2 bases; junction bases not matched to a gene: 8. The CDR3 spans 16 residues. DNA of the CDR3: TGTGCCAGCAGTCCCCAACTAGCGGGGATTCAAGAGACCCAGTACTTC. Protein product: CASSPQLAGIQETQYF.

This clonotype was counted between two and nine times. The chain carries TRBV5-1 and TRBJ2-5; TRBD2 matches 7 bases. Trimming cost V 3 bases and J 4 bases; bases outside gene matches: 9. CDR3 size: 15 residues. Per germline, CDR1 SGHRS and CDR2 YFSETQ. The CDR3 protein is CASSSDAGVIETQYF. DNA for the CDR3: TGCGCCAGCAGCTCGGACGCGGGAGTTATAGAGACCCAGTACTTC. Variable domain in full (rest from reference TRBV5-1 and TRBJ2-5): KAGVTQTPRYLIKTRGQQVTLSCSPISGHRSVSWYQQTPGQGLQFLFEYFSETQRNKGNFPGRFSGRQFSNSRSEMNVSTLELGDSALYLCASSSDAGVIETQYFGPGTRLLVL.

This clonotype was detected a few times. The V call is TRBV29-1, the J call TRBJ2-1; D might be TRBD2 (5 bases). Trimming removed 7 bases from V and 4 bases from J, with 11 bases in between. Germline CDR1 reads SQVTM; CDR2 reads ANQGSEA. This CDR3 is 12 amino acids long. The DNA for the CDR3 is TGCAGCGATTGGACTGAGTACAATGAGCAGTTCTTC. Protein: CSDWTEYNEQFF.

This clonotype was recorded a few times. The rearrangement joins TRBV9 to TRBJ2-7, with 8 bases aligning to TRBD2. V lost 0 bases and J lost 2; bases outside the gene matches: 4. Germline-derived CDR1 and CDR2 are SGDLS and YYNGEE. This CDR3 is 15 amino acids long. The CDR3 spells CASSVGSGVAYEQYF. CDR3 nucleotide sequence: TGTGCCAGCAGCGTAGGTAGCGGGGTTGCCTACGAGCAGTACTTC.

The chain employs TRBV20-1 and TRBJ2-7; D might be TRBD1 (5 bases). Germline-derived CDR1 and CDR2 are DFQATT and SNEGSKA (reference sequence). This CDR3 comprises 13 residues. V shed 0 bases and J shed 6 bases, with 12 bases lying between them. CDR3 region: CSARDGSGFEQYF. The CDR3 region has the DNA TGCAGTGCTAGAGATGGGTCAGGGTTCGAGCAGTACTTC.

CDR3 DNA: TGCAGTGCCGGCGGGGGTGCCCCGGTCAATGAGCAGTTCTTC. The encoded protein is CSAGGGAPVNEQFF. The chain links TRBV20-1 to TRBJ2-1; TRBD2 aligns across 7 bases. V was pared by 6 bases and J by 6 bases, with 11 bases of the junction left unmatched. This CDR3 has 14 residues. Germline V gene data show CDR1 as DFQATT and CDR2 as SNEGSKA (reference sequence).

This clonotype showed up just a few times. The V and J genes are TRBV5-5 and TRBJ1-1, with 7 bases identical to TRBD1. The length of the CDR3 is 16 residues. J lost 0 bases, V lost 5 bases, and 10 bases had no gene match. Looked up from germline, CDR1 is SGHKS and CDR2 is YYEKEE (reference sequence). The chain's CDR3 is CASRGGTDLMNTEAFF. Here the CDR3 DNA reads TGTGCCAGCAGGGGAGGGACAGACCTGATGAACACTGAAGCTTTCTTT.

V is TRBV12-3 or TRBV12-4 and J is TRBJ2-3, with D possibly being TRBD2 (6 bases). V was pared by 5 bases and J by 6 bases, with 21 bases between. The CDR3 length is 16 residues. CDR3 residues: CASSRSTRPFLDTQYF. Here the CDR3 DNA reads TGTGCCAGCAGTCGCTCGACTAGACCTTTCTTGGATACGCAGTATTTT.

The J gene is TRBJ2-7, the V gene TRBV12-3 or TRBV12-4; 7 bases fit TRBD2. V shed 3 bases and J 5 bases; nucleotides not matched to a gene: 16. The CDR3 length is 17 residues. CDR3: CASSLRAWDGRRDEQYF. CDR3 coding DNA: TGTGCCAGCAGTTTGCGGGCCTGGGACGGGAGGCGCGACGAGCAGTACTTC.

CDR3 sequence (DNA): TGTGCCAGCAGCCCTTGGACTAGCGGGAGAGGCAATGAGCAGTTCTTC. Protein product: CASSPWTSGRGNEQFF. This chain joins TRBV5-8 and TRBJ2-1; TRBD2 matches 13 bases. Germline V gene lookup returns CDR1 SGHTS and CDR2 YDEGEE. CDR3 size: 16 residues. V shed 4 bases and J 6 bases; nucleotides not matched to a gene: 7. Variable domain in full (rest from reference TRBV5-8 and TRBJ2-1): EAGVTQSPTHLIKTRGQQATLRCSPISGHTSVYWYQQALGLGLQFLLWYDEGEERNRGNFPPRFSGRQFPNYSSELNVNALELEDSALYLCASSPWTSGRGNEQFFGPGTRLTVL.

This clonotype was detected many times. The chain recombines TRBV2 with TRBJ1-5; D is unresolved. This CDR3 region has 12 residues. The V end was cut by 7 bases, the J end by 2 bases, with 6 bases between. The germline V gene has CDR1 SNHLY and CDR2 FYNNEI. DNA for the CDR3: TGTGCCAGCACGAGGGGCAATCAGCCCCAGCATTTT. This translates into CASTRGNQPQHF. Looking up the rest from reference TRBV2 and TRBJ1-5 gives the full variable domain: EPEVTQTPSHQVTQMGQEVILRCVPISNHLYFYWYRQILGQKVEFLVSFYNNEISEKSEIFDDQFSVERPDGSNFTLKIRSTKLEDSAMYFCASTRGNQPQHFGDGTRLSIL.

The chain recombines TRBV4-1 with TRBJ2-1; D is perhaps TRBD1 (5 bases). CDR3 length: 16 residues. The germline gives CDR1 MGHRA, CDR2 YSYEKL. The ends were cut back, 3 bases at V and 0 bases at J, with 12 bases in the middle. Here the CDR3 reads CASSHPLRGSYNEQFF. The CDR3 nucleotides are TGCGCCAGCAGCCACCCCCTAAGGGGCTCCTACAATGAGCAGTTCTTC.

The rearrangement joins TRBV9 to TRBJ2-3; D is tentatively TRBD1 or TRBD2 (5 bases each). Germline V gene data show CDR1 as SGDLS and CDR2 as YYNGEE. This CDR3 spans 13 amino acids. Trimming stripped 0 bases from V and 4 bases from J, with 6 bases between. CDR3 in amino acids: CASSVGGADTQYF. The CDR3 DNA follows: TGTGCCAGCAGCGTAGGAGGGGCAGATACGCAGTATTTT.

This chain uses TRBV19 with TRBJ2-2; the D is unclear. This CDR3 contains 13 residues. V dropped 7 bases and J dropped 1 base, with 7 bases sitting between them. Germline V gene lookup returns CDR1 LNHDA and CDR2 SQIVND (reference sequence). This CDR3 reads CASNRQNTGELFF. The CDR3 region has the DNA TGTGCCAGTAACCGCCAGAACACCGGGGAGCTGTTTTTT.

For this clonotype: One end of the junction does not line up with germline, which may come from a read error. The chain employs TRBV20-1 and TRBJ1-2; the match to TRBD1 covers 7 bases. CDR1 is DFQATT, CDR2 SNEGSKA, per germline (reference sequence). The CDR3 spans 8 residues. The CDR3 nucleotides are TGCAGTGCTGGGGACAGTCTCTTC. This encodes CSAGDSLF.

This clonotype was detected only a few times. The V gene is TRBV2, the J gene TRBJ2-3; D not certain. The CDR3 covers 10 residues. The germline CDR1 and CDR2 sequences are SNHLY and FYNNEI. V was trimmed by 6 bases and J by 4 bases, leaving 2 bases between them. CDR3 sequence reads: CASRADTQYF. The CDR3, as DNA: TGTGCCAGCAGAGCAGATACGCAGTATTTT.

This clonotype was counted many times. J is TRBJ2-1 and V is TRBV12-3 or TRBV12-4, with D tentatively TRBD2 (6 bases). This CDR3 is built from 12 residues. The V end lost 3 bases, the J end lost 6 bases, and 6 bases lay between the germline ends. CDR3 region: CASSLGLNEQFF. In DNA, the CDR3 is TGTGCCAGCAGTTTGGGACTCAATGAGCAGTTCTTC.

CDR3: CSVGGTDTQYF. CDR3 in DNA: TGCAGCGTGGGAGGCACAGATACGCAGTATTTT. This chain uses TRBV29-1 with TRBJ2-3, with D possibly matching TRBD2 (5 bases). V shed 6 bases and J shed 1 base, with 5 bases lying between them. Looked up from germline, CDR1 is SQVTM and CDR2 is ANQGSEA. The length of the CDR3 is 11 residues.

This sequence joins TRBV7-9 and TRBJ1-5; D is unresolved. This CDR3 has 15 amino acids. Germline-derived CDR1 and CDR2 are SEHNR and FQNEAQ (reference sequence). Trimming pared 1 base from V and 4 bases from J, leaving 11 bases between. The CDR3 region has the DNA TGTGCCAGCAGCTTAGAAGGGCTAAAAAATCAGCCCCAGCATTTT. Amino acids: CASSLEGLKNQPQHF.

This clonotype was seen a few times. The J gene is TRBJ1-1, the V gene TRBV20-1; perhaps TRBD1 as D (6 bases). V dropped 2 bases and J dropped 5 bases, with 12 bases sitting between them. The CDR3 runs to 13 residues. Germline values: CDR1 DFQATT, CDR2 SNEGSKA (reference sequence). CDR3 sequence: CSARQGLITEAFF. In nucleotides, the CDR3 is TGCAGTGCTAGACAGGGGTTGATAACTGAAGCTTTCTTT.

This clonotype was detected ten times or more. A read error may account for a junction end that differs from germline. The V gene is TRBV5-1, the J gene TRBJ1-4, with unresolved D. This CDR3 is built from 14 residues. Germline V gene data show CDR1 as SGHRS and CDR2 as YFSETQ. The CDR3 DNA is TGTGCCAGCAGTTTAGGGCAGACTAATGAAAAACTGTTTTTT. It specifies CASSLGQTNEKLFF.

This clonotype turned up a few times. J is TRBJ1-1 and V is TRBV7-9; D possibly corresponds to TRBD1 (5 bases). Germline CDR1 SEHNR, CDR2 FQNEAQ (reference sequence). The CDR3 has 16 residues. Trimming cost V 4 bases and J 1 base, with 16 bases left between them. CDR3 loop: CASSSGGSRPNTEAFF. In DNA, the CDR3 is TGTGCCAGCAGCTCTGGGGGTAGCAGGCCGAACACTGAAGCTTTCTTT.